This record covers a single TCR beta chain. The assay was immunoSEQ multiplex PCR, and TCRdb's table has in-frame clones only and misses some. The data contain 250,000 to 300,000 clones, 86% of them singletons. V was trimmed by 3 bases and J by 8 bases, leaving 16 bases between them. Germline CDR1 is SEHNR and CDR2 is FQNEAQ (reference sequence). The CDR3 runs 14 residues. This sample stems from a study of blood T cell repertoires in COVID-19. This clonotype was sampled from a woman in her twenties or thirties with COVID-19, enrolled during active disease. Sequencing was done on a sample of peripheral blood. The V call is TRBV7-9, the J call TRBJ1-2; D might be TRBD1 (5 bases). CDR3 bases: TGTGCCAGCAGCTTGACCATGGGGGGAAGCGGCTACACCTTC. It codes for CASSLTMGGSGYTF. Looking up the rest from reference TRBV7-9 and TRBJ1-2 gives the full variable domain: DTGVSQNPRHKITKRGQNVTFRCDPISEHNRLYWYRQTLGQGPEFLTYFQNEAQLEKSRLLSDRFSAERPKGSFSTLEIQRTEQGDSAMYLCASSLTMGGSGYTFGSGTRLTVV.